This T cell receptor (beta chain) was obtained from a study of cytomegalovirus exposure and HLA in healthy donors. General study points: A later analysis appeared to link common viral pathogens to several of the most significant clusters.

On this clone itself: What it recognizes is unknown.

Germline V CDR1 and CDR2: MNHEY, SVGAGI. The ends lost 8 bases at V and 10 bases at J; junction bases unmatched: 13. CDR3 length: 13 amino acids. The PCR contained 60 Vbeta and 13 Jbeta primers. The protocol was immunoSEQ multiplex PCR, while the TCRdb copy is restricted to in-frame clones and leaves out a portion. The table has about 170,000 clones, about 79% seen once; the top ten hold roughly 0.82%. This chain uses TRBV6-5 with TRBJ1-1, with 7 bases identical to TRBD1. Sequencing was done on a sample of PBMCs. The sequence was collected from a female donor in good health and CMV-seronegative. CDR3 sequence: CASCNPPGGSAFF. The CDR3 DNA is TGTGCCAGCTGCAACCCGCCAGGGGGATCAGCTTTCTTT.